This TCR beta chain is from a study of cytomegalovirus exposure and HLA in healthy donors. Study-wide points: The records held CMV serostatus as the only immune exposure information. Exclusion applied to some V segments, including TRBV6-2 and TRBV6-3, as they were indistinguishable.

A remark on this clone: The antigen is not known.

All the people who gave samples were healthy bone marrow donors. The PCR ran on 60 Vbeta and 13 Jbeta primers. In the authors' methods: In a later analysis, 80 million or so unique TCR beta chains included roughly 11 million shared by two or more donors. The assay was immunoSEQ multiplex PCR, and TCRdb's table has in-frame clones only and misses some. V and J calls plus clone size are reproduced from that table; the DNA served to infer D and trimming. The sample contains 150,000 to 200,000 clones, roughly 85% of which appear only once. The CDR3 consists of 15 residues. V shed 0 bases and J 4 bases; nucleotides not matched to a gene: 3. Germline V gene lookup returns CDR1 SGHRS and CDR2 YFSETQ.

This chain links TRBV5-1 with TRBJ1-4, with 7 positions matching TRBD1. The source is a woman in her thirties or forties in good health and CMV-seronegative. Sequences were obtained from PBMCs. Here the CDR3 reads CASSLEGQSNEKLFF. CDR3 DNA sequence: TGCGCCAGCAGCTTGGAGGGACAGAGTAATGAAAAACTGTTTTTT.